The rows below give T cell receptor beta chains drawn from one sample of a study of blood T cell repertoires in COVID-19. This table comes from immunoSEQ multiplex PCR, and its TCRdb copy is limited to in-frame clones, with some not included. The sample yields approximately 230,000 clones, 79% seen once. Specimen: peripheral blood. All receptors derive from a woman aged 40 to 50 with active or convalescent COVID-19. Both conserved end residues are part of each CDR3. The D gene is left open where the match is weak. Clone sizes are given selectively: once, few, many, or a class where the clone is expanded.

>TRBJ1-6|TRBV9|NA|NA
TGTGCCAGCAGCGTAGAAACCAGGCCCTATAATTCACCCCTCCACTTT
CASSVETRPYNSPLHF
>TRBJ1-3|TRBV5-1|NA|NA
TGCGCCAGCAGCTTGGACTATAAAGGAAACACCATATATTTT
CASSLDYKGNTIYF
>TRBJ2-5|TRBV4-1|NA|TRBD1
TGCGCCAGCAGGCAAACAGGGGCCTCTGCTGTGGAGACCCAGTACTTC
CASRQTGASAVETQYF
>TRBJ1-4|TRBV11-2|NA|NA
TGTGCCAGCAGCCCCGCTAAGAAAGCAACTAATGAAAAACTGTTTTTT
CASSPAKKATNEKLFF
>TRBJ1-4|TRBV28|NA|TRBD1
TGTGCCAGCAGCCCGACAGGGGCTAATAATGAAAAACTGTTTTTT
CASSPTGANNEKLFF
>TRBJ1-1|TRBV3-1/TRBV3-2|NA|NA
TGTGCCAGCAGCCAAGATTCAGGGGCCGGCACTGAAGCTTTCTTT
CASSQDSGAGTEAFF
>TRBJ1-1|TRBV28|once|TRBD1
TGTGCCGGGGGGACAGGGAGCATGAACACTGAAGCTTTCTTT
CAGGTGSMNTEAFF
>TRBJ1-5|TRBV2|NA|NA
TGTGCCAGCAGCTTTCAGGGGACCATGGGGCCCCAGCATTTT
CASSFQGTMGPQHF
>TRBJ1-3|TRBV5-1|NA|NA
TGCGCCAGCAGCTTCGGTTTAAGCTCTGGAAACACCATATATTTT
CASSFGLSSGNTIYF
>TRBJ1-2|TRBV6-5|once|NA
TGTGCCAGCAGTTACGGCAGGGTGGAGGGCTACACCTTC
CASSYGRVEGYTF
>TRBJ1-5|TRBV12-2|once|NA
TGTGCAAGTCGCCTTTGGGGACAGTCTAGCAATCAGCCCCAGCATTTT
CASRLWGQSSNQPQHF
>TRBJ1-4|TRBV7-7|once|TRBD1
TGTGCTAGCAGCCCAACAGGGGCGGCTAATGAAAAACTGTTTTTT
CASSPTGAANEKLFF
>TRBJ2-1|TRBV9|NA|TRBD1
TGTGCCAGCAGCGTAGCGGGTCAAGGACAGGGGGGCAGGAATGAGCAGTTCTTC
CASSVAGQGQGGRNEQFF
>TRBJ1-3|TRBV2|NA|NA
TGTGCCAGCAGTGAAGGAGGCAGGGGCTCTGGAAACACCATATATTTT
CASSEGGRGSGNTIYF
>TRBJ2-5|TRBV18|NA|TRBD2
TGTGCCAGCTCACCATTTCCGCTAGCGGGGGGCCAAGAGACCCAGTACTTC
CASSPFPLAGGQETQYF
>TRBJ2-3|TRBV10-3|NA|TRBD2
TGTGCCACCTTCGTGGCGGGGGGTCCAGATACGCAGTATTTT
CATFVAGGPDTQYF
>TRBJ1-1|TRBV23-1|NA|NA
TGCGCCAGCAGTCAATTTTCCCAGGGGACTGAAGCTTTCTTT
CASSQFSQGTEAFF